This T cell receptor (beta chain) comes out of a study of blood T cell repertoires in COVID-19. Per germline, CDR1 SGHNT and CDR2 YENEEA. The CDR3 totals 14 residues. Between the trimmed V and J ends, which lost 1 base and 5 bases, there was a span of 11 bases. The repertoire was sequenced with immunoSEQ multiplex PCR; TCRdb's copy has only in-frame clones and lacks some. Counted here are about 150,000 clones, about four fifths occurring once; the ten biggest clones make up roughly 0.58%. The sequence was collected from a man aged 60-69 years with acute or convalescent COVID-19. The sample was peripheral blood. The gene calls are TRBV11-3 and TRBJ2-5; weak D call: TRBD1 (5 bases). As DNA, the CDR3 is TGTGCCAGCAGCTTAGGGGCGGACATCGAGACCCAGTACTTC. It specifies CASSLGADIETQYF.